This TCR beta chain stems from a study of blood T cell repertoires in COVID-19. Background on the study: Sample material is recorded as cDNA or gDNA derived from T cells, B-cell-depleted T cells, or PBMCs.

This CDR3 spans 18 amino acids. The germline V gene has CDR1 DFQATT and CDR2 SNEGSKA (reference sequence). V dropped 3 bases and J dropped 2; count of bases not matched to a gene: 11. Authors' methods: Estimation of nucleated cell counts relied on the amplification of reference gene primers. Sequenced by immunoSEQ multiplex PCR; TCRdb stores in-frame clones only, minus some. V, J and clone size are taken as reported in that table, and D and trimming were inferred from the DNA itself. The sample includes a few hundred thousand clones, about four fifths of them seen just once. Participant-given clinical history determined each cohort assignment. A case of COVID-19 had been met by exposed participants within 2 weeks before study entry.

Sequencing was performed on PBMCs or T cells enriched from blood (not recorded which). The sequence was collected from a man in his forties or fifties who had been exposed to COVID-19. V and J are TRBV20-1 and TRBJ1-5; TRBD1 matches 12 bases. CDR3 amino acids: CSASRLGQGAIGNQPQHF. The CDR3 DNA follows: TGCAGTGCTAGTCGATTGGGACAGGGGGCAATTGGCAATCAGCCCCAGCATTTT.